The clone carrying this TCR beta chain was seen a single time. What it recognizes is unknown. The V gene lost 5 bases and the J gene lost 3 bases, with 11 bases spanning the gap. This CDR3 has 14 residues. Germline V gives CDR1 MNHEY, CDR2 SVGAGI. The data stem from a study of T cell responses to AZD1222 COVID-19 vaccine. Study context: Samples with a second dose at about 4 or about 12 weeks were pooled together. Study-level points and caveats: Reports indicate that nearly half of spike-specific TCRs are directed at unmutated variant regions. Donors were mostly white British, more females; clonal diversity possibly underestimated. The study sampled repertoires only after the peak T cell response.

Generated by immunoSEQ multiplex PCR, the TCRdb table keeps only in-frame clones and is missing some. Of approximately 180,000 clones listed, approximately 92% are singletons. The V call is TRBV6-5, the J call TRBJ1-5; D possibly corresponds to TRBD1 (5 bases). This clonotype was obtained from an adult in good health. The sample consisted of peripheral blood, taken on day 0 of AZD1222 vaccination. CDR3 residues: CASSPQGFNQPQHF. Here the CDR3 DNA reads TGTGCCAGCAGTCCTCAGGGATTCAATCAGCCCCAGCATTTT.